These T cell receptor beta chains were read from a single sample in a study of glioma-infiltrating T cells. A single record per CDR3 protein comes from TCRdb applying MiXCR to the multiplex PCR reads. The sample holds over 130,000 distinct CDR3 sequences; about 39% are singletons and the top ten take 20%. The sequencing sample was made of glioma tissue, nonneoplastic brain tissue, or PBMCs (not recorded which). These receptors were obtained from a human donor with low-grade glioma or glioblastoma, undergoing nonglioma brain surgery, or in good health (not recorded which). Each CDR3 is given with its conserved first and last residue. D genes are given only for firm matches. The listing skips clone size in some rows; elsewhere it reads once, few, many or a size class.

d_gene: -
abundance: -
v_gene: TRBV27
j_gene: TRBJ2-7
CDR3nt: TGTGCCAGCAGTCATTACAGGGCGATGGGACGCGAGCAGTACTTC
CDR3aa: CASSHYRAMGREQYF

d_gene: -
abundance: few
v_gene: TRBV7-9
j_gene: TRBJ2-2
CDR3nt: TGTGCCAGCACCCGCGGTCCCGGGGAGCTGTTTTTT
CDR3aa: CASTRGPGELFF

d_gene: -
abundance: few
v_gene: TRBV20-1
j_gene: TRBJ1-1
CDR3nt: TGCAGTGCGCGAAAGAACACTGAAGCTTTCTTT
CDR3aa: CSARKNTEAFF

d_gene: -
abundance: -
v_gene: TRBV20-1
j_gene: TRBJ1-6
CDR3nt: TGCAGTGCCCTAGGGGAACCCCTCCACTTT
CDR3aa: CSALGEPLHF

d_gene: -
abundance: few
v_gene: TRBV9
j_gene: TRBJ2-3
CDR3nt: TGTGCCAGCAGCGCGCATAGCACGCAGTATTTT
CDR3aa: CASSAHSTQYF

d_gene: -
abundance: -
v_gene: TRBV10-1
j_gene: TRBJ2-1
CDR3nt: TGCGCCAGCAGTGAAACCGGGGGGCTTCACAATGAGCAGTTCTTC
CDR3aa: CASSETGGLHNEQFF

d_gene: -
abundance: -
v_gene: TRBV28
j_gene: TRBJ1-2
CDR3nt: TGTGCCAGCAGATCTGACCCAAGGGGCTACACCTTC
CDR3aa: CASRSDPRGYTF

d_gene: -
abundance: few
v_gene: TRBV6-2/TRBV6-3
j_gene: TRBJ1-1
CDR3nt: TGTGCCAGCAGCCAAGTTCATCGTGCCGCCCCCGGGGACACTGAAGCTTTCTTT
CDR3aa: CASSQVHRAAPGDTEAFF

d_gene: -
abundance: -
v_gene: TRBV20-1
j_gene: TRBJ1-3
CDR3nt: TGCAGTGCTAGAGATGGCCGGACCTCTGTAAACACCATATATTTT
CDR3aa: CSARDGRTSVNTIYF

d_gene: TRBD2
abundance: -
v_gene: TRBV4-2
j_gene: TRBJ2-3
CDR3nt: TGTGCCAGCAGCCAAGATCTTAGCCTAGCGGCTACAGATACGCAGTATTTT
CDR3aa: CASSQDLSLAATDTQYF

d_gene: TRBD2
abundance: -
v_gene: TRBV24-1
j_gene: TRBJ2-1
CDR3nt: TGTGCCACCAGTAACAGCGCAAATGCGGGAGGTCACAATGAGCAGTTCTTC
CDR3aa: CATSNSANAGGHNEQFF

d_gene: TRBD2
abundance: -
v_gene: TRBV7-9
j_gene: TRBJ2-5
CDR3nt: TGTGCCCGCAGCTTACCCGGGGTAGCGGGAGCGGAAGAGACCCAGTACTTC
CDR3aa: CARSLPGVAGAEETQYF

d_gene: -
abundance: once
v_gene: TRBV3-1
j_gene: TRBJ2-1
CDR3nt: TGTGCCAGCAGCCATGGAGTGGACAATGAGCAGTTCTTC
CDR3aa: CASSHGVDNEQFF

d_gene: -
abundance: -
v_gene: TRBV27
j_gene: TRBJ1-2
CDR3nt: TGTGCCAGCATGGGGTTGGATGGCTACACCTTC
CDR3aa: CASMGLDGYTF

d_gene: TRBD1
abundance: -
v_gene: TRBV7-9
j_gene: TRBJ1-2
CDR3nt: TGTGCCAGCAATCCATCAGGGGGGGAACATGGCTACACCTTC
CDR3aa: CASNPSGGEHGYTF

d_gene: TRBD1
abundance: -
v_gene: TRBV25-1
j_gene: TRBJ2-7
CDR3nt: TGTGCCAGCAGTGAGAGGACAGGTTACGAGCAGTACTTC
CDR3aa: CASSERTGYEQYF

d_gene: TRBD2
abundance: few
v_gene: TRBV6-1
j_gene: TRBJ2-3
CDR3nt: TGTGCCTCCGAAGGTAGCGGGGGGGGTACGCAGTATTTT
CDR3aa: CASEGSGGGTQYF

d_gene: TRBD2
abundance: few
v_gene: TRBV20-1
j_gene: TRBJ2-7
CDR3nt: TGCAGTGCTAGAGGTCGGCGGGAGCTCGTCGAGCAGTACTTC
CDR3aa: CSARGRRELVEQYF

d_gene: -
abundance: -
v_gene: TRBV2
j_gene: TRBJ1-2
CDR3nt: TGTGCCAGCAGTGACCCCCTTAGGGGCTACACCTTC
CDR3aa: CASSDPLRGYTF

d_gene: -
abundance: few
v_gene: TRBV20-1
j_gene: TRBJ1-5
CDR3nt: TGCAGTGCTAGAGATACCGGGACATATAGCAATCAGCCCCAGCATTTT
CDR3aa: CSARDTGTYSNQPQHF

d_gene: TRBD2
abundance: -
v_gene: TRBV2
j_gene: TRBJ2-7
CDR3nt: TGTGCCAGCAGTAGGACTAGCGGGAACTCCTACGAGCAGTACTTC
CDR3aa: CASSRTSGNSYEQYF

d_gene: -
abundance: once
v_gene: TRBV2
j_gene: TRBJ1-2
CDR3nt: TGCGCCAGCAGCCACCAACTTCGGGGTAACTATGGCTACACCTTC
CDR3aa: CASSHQLRGNYGYTF

d_gene: TRBD1
abundance: -
v_gene: TRBV7-3
j_gene: TRBJ1-1
CDR3nt: TGTGCCCGGATCAAGGGGGCAGGAGCTTTGTTT
CDR3aa: CARIKGAGALF

d_gene: -
abundance: -
v_gene: TRBV20-1
j_gene: TRBJ2-5
CDR3nt: TGCAGTATGATCCCGGACCTTCGGGGCGAGACCCAGTACTTC
CDR3aa: CSMIPDLRGETQYF

d_gene: -
abundance: -
v_gene: TRBV6-2/TRBV6-3
j_gene: TRBJ2-7
CDR3nt: TGTGCCAGCAGTTCCCCGTCGTTACTCCTGTCTCAGCAGTACTTC
CDR3aa: CASSSPSLLLSQQYF

d_gene: -
abundance: -
v_gene: TRBV6-9
j_gene: TRBJ2-7
CDR3nt: TGTGCCAGCAGTTACGGAGCGGCCTACTACGAGCAGTACTTC
CDR3aa: CASSYGAAYYEQYF

d_gene: -
abundance: -
v_gene: TRBV7-9
j_gene: TRBJ1-3
CDR3nt: TGTGCCAGCAGCCTGAACAGAAACACCATATATTTT
CDR3aa: CASSLNRNTIYF

d_gene: -
abundance: -
v_gene: TRBV5-1
j_gene: TRBJ2-7
CDR3nt: TGCGCCAGCAGCGGGGGGAAGGACTACGAGCAGTACTTC
CDR3aa: CASSGGKDYEQYF

d_gene: -
abundance: few
v_gene: TRBV20-1
j_gene: TRBJ2-2
CDR3nt: TGCAGTGCTAGTGACCCGAACACCGGGGAGCTGTTTTTT
CDR3aa: CSASDPNTGELFF

d_gene: TRBD1
abundance: few
v_gene: TRBV14
j_gene: TRBJ1-2
CDR3nt: TGTGCCAGCAGCCAATCCCGAGTACAGGGGAGCTATGGCTACACCTTC
CDR3aa: CASSQSRVQGSYGYTF

d_gene: -
abundance: once
v_gene: TRBV6-2/TRBV6-3
j_gene: TRBJ2-5
CDR3nt: TGTGCCAGCAGTTACTCAAGGCAGCAAGAGACCCAGTACTTC
CDR3aa: CASSYSRQQETQYF

d_gene: -
abundance: -
v_gene: TRBV19
j_gene: TRBJ1-5
CDR3nt: TGTGCCAGTAGCGCAAGGGGTGTCGGGGACGGACCCAATCAGCCCCAGCATTTT
CDR3aa: CASSARGVGDGPNQPQHF

d_gene: -
abundance: -
v_gene: TRBV6-9
j_gene: TRBJ1-6
CDR3nt: TGTGCCAGCAGTTTTGCGGACAGCCGGAATTCACCCCTCCACTTT
CDR3aa: CASSFADSRNSPLHF

d_gene: -
abundance: -
v_gene: TRBV7-9
j_gene: TRBJ1-3
CDR3nt: TGTGCCAGCAGCTTAGCCGGATCTGGAAACACCATATATTTT
CDR3aa: CASSLAGSGNTIYF

d_gene: TRBD2
abundance: few
v_gene: TRBV7-2
j_gene: TRBJ2-3
CDR3nt: TGTGCCAGCAGCCCCATAGCGGGAGGGGGCCCAGATACGCAGTATTTT
CDR3aa: CASSPIAGGGPDTQYF

d_gene: -
abundance: -
v_gene: TRBV18
j_gene: TRBJ2-7
CDR3nt: TGTGCCAGCTCACCTCGACAGGAGGACGAGCAGTACTTC
CDR3aa: CASSPRQEDEQYF

d_gene: -
abundance: -
v_gene: TRBV28
j_gene: TRBJ1-6
CDR3nt: TGTGCCAGCAGTTTTCAGGGAAACTCCTATAATTCACCCCTCCACTTT
CDR3aa: CASSFQGNSYNSPLHF

d_gene: TRBD1
abundance: few
v_gene: TRBV20-1
j_gene: TRBJ1-2
CDR3nt: TGCAGTGCTAGAGTCAGCAGGGGGGACTATGGCTACACCTTC
CDR3aa: CSARVSRGDYGYTF

d_gene: TRBD2
abundance: -
v_gene: TRBV3-1
j_gene: TRBJ2-7
CDR3nt: TGTGCCAGCAGCCAAGGACCTTTAGCGGGGTTCTACGAGCAGTACTTC
CDR3aa: CASSQGPLAGFYEQYF

d_gene: -
abundance: few
v_gene: TRBV6-6
j_gene: TRBJ2-7
CDR3nt: TGTGCCAGCAGTTACGGGGCCGCCTACGAGCAGTACTTC
CDR3aa: CASSYGAAYEQYF

d_gene: -
abundance: few
v_gene: TRBV20-1
j_gene: TRBJ1-3
CDR3nt: TGCAGTGCTCCGGGATTTGGAAACACCATATATTTT
CDR3aa: CSAPGFGNTIYF

d_gene: TRBD2
abundance: once
v_gene: TRBV4-2
j_gene: TRBJ2-3
CDR3nt: TGTGCCAGCAGCTCGGGACTACCAACAGATACGCAGTATTTT
CDR3aa: CASSSGLPTDTQYF